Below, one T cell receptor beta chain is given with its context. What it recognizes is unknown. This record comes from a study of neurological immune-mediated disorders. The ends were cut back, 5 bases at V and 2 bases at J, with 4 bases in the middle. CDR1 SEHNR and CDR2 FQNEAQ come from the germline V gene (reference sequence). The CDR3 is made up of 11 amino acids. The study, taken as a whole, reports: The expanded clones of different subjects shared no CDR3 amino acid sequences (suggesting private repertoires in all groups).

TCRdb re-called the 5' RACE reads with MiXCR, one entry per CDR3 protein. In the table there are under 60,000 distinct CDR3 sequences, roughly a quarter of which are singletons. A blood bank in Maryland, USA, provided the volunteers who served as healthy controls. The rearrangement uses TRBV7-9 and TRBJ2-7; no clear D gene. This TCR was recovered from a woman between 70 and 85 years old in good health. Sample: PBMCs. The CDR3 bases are TGTGCCAGCAGCCGGACCTACGAGCAGTACTTC. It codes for CASSRTYEQYF.